Below, 26 T cell receptor beta chains from the same sample are listed, as sequenced in a study of blood T cell repertoires in COVID-19. Clones were sequenced by immunoSEQ multiplex PCR, and TCRdb holds only the in-frame ones, with some missing. The table has tens of thousands of clones, 82% seen once. Material: peripheral blood. The receptors come from a woman at least 80 years old with acute or convalescent COVID-19.

DNA of the CDR3: TGTGCCAGCAGAATTGGGAGGGGTGGCTACACCTTC. It codes for CASRIGRGGYTF. V gene TRBV27 combines with J gene TRBJ1-2; a possible D gene is TRBD1 (5 bases). The CDR3 totals 12 residues. V was cut by 6 bases and J by 7 bases, with 12 bases left in between. CDR1 and CDR2 from the germline V gene are MNHEY and SMNVEV (reference sequence).

The rearrangement joins TRBV9 to TRBJ2-6; D unclear. Germline assignment: CDR1 SGDLS and CDR2 YYNGEE. The ends were cut back, 5 bases at V and 0 bases at J, with 3 bases in the middle. This CDR3 is 13 amino acids long. The CDR3 here is CASRASGANVLTF. The CDR3 DNA follows: TGTGCCAGCAGGGCCTCTGGGGCCAACGTCCTGACTTTC.

This clone was detected once. CDR3 bases: TGCGCCAGCAGCTTGGCCCAAGGGGGAGTCCCAAATTCACCCCTCCACTTT. Its translation: CASSLAQGGVPNSPLHF. The chain recombines TRBV5-1 with TRBJ1-6; possibly TRBD1 for D (6 bases). Germline loops: CDR1 SGHRS, CDR2 YFSETQ. This CDR3 has 17 residues. The V end was cut by 0 bases, the J end by 7 bases, with 17 bases between. The full variable domain, completed using reference TRBV5-1 and TRBJ1-6, is KAGVTQTPRYLIKTRGQQVTLSCSPISGHRSVSWYQQTPGQGLQFLFEYFSETQRNKGNFPGRFSGRQFSNSRSEMNVSTLELGDSALYLCASSLAQGGVPNSPLHFGNGTRLTVT.

The V gene is TRBV30, the J gene TRBJ2-6, with 7 positions matching TRBD2. The CDR3 has 16 residues. Germline-derived CDR1 and CDR2 are GTSNPN and SVGIG (reference sequence). The J segment lost 1 base and the V segment lost 1 base, leaving 4 bases of the junction unmatched. CDR3 nucleotide sequence: TGTGCCTGGAGTGGAGTCGGGAGGTCTGGGGCCAACGTCCTGACTTTC. This encodes CAWSGVGRSGANVLTF.

The chain joins TRBV6-4 to TRBJ2-1; 9 nucleotides agree with TRBD1. The CDR3 totals 16 residues. The germline V gene encodes CDR1 MRHNA and CDR2 SNTAGT. After removal of 0 bases from V and 8 bases from J, the junction contained 8 bases not matched to a gene. CDR3 DNA sequence: TGTGCCAGCAGTGACTCTATGACAGGGGGGTCCGATGAGCAGTTCTTC. It is translated as CASSDSMTGGSDEQFF.

The rearrangement uses TRBV11-1 and TRBJ1-1; no clear D. The V gene lost 0 bases and the J gene lost 8 bases, with 7 bases spanning the gap. This CDR3 has 12 residues. In germline, CDR1 is SGHAT, CDR2 FQDESV (reference sequence). The CDR3 DNA is TGTGCCAGCAGCTTAGCCCTACCAGAAGCTTTCTTT. Its translation is CASSLALPEAFF.

This clone has just a few counts. The chain is built from TRBV12-5 and TRBJ2-1, with 15 bases lining up with TRBD2. CDR1 and CDR2 from the germline V gene are LGHNT and FRNRAP. The J segment lost 7 bases and the V segment lost 2 bases, leaving 9 bases of the junction unmatched. The CDR3 has 18 amino acids. The CDR3 is CASGLSNGLAGGRNEQFF. Here the CDR3 DNA reads TGTGCTAGTGGTTTGTCAAACGGACTAGCGGGAGGGAGGAATGAGCAGTTCTTC.

This clone was observed once. This rearrangement joins TRBV5-1 to TRBJ1-1; D unresolved. Between the trimmed V and J ends, which lost 1 base and 1 base, there was a span of 5 bases. The CDR3 has 13 residues. Germline CDR1 is SGHRS and CDR2 is YFSETQ. The CDR3 sequence is CASSLRQNTEAFF. CDR3 DNA: TGCGCCAGCAGCTTGAGACAGAACACTGAAGCTTTCTTT.

V is TRBV6-1 and J is TRBJ1-5; no firm D call. In germline, CDR1 is MNHNS, CDR2 SASEGT. CDR3 size: 16 residues. V dropped 3 bases and J dropped 0 bases, with 12 bases sitting between them. CDR3 sequence (DNA): TGTGCCAGCAGTGATCACGCGACACTTAGCAATCAGCCCCAGCATTTT. It is translated as CASSDHATLSNQPQHF.

The chain uses TRBV6-2 or TRBV6-3 and TRBJ2-7; TRBD2 is a possible D gene (6 bases). V was cut by 6 bases and J by 2 bases, with 14 bases left in between. The CDR3 runs to 14 residues. CDR1 MNHEY and CDR2 SVGEGT come from the germline V gene. In nucleotides, the CDR3 is TGTGCCAGCAGGCCTTTGGGACTTGCCTACGAGCAGTACTTC. Its translation is CASRPLGLAYEQYF.

This sequence joins TRBV3-1 (or the pseudogene TRBV3-2) and TRBJ1-1; tentatively, D is TRBD1 (5 bases). Trimming left V 3 bases short and J 1 base short, with 9 bases between. Germline CDR1 LGHDT, CDR2 YNNKEL (reference sequence). The CDR3 spans 14 residues. The CDR3 reads CASSQVTANTEAFF. The CDR3 DNA reads as TGTGCCAGCAGCCAGGTGACAGCGAACACTGAAGCTTTCTTT.

V is TRBV5-6 and J is TRBJ2-5, with D possibly being TRBD2 (5 bases). Trimming stripped 6 bases from V and 2 bases from J, with 14 bases between. In germline, CDR1 is SGHDT, CDR2 YYEEEE. This CDR3 contains 14 residues. CDR3 loop: CASKWVWTQETQYF. CDR3 DNA sequence: TGTGCCAGCAAGTGGGTCTGGACTCAAGAGACCCAGTACTTC.

The J gene is TRBJ1-2, the V gene TRBV15; tentative D call: TRBD1 (6 bases). The CDR3 is 14 residues long. CDR1 and CDR2 (germline): LNHNV, YYDKDF (reference sequence). Trimming left V 4 bases short and J 6 bases short, with 15 bases between. CDR3 nucleotide sequence: TGTGCCACCAGCATTACAGGGATAAGTCATGGCTACACCTTC. It yields the protein CATSITGISHGYTF.

About this clone itself: Mismatch with germline at one junction end may stem from a read error. The chain joins TRBV9 to TRBJ2-5; 7 nucleotides line up with TRBD1. The CDR3 consists of 15 residues. The germline CDR1 and CDR2 sequences are SGDLS and YYNGEE. Written as DNA, the CDR3 is TGTGCCAGCACCGTAGAGGACAGGCCTCAAGAGACCCAGTACTTC. Its translation is CASTVEDRPQETQYF.

The J gene is TRBJ2-2, the V gene TRBV19, with 7 nucleotides matching TRBD2. This CDR3 comprises 19 residues. The J segment lost 5 bases and the V segment lost 4 bases, leaving 19 bases of the junction unmatched. Per the germline V gene, CDR1 is LNHDA and CDR2 is SQIVND (reference sequence). The CDR3 DNA is TGTGCCAGTAGTAGGGGTCTCTTTGGTGGGGACTATCAAACCGGGGAGCTGTTTTTT. Protein: CASSRGLFGGDYQTGELFF.

The chain carries TRBV7-9 and TRBJ1-3, with D perhaps TRBD1 (6 bases). This CDR3 is built from 13 residues. Germline CDR1 is SEHNR and CDR2 is FQNEAQ (reference sequence). The ends were cut back, 10 bases at V and 0 bases at J, with 10 bases in the middle. CDR3 DNA sequence: TGTGCCACTGGGGGCACCTCTGGAAACACCATATATTTT. Translation gives CATGGTSGNTIYF.

The chain is built from TRBV10-3 and TRBJ2-5, with D possibly matching TRBD1 (6 bases). With 0 bases removed from V and 4 bases from J, the gap between germline ends came to 9 bases. CDR3 length: 14 residues. CDR1 is ENHRY and CDR2 is SYGVKD in the germline V gene. Here the CDR3 reads CAISESGAPETQYF. The CDR3 bases are TGTGCCATCAGTGAGTCGGGGGCCCCAGAGACCCAGTACTTC.

V and J are TRBV2 and TRBJ2-1; TRBD2 matches at 11 bases. Unmatched junction bases numbered 9, after V lost 5 bases and J lost 0 bases. There are 18 residues in the CDR3. Germline CDR1 is SNHLY and CDR2 is FYNNEI. In DNA form, the CDR3 reads TGTGCCAGCAGTCAATTAGCGGGAGGGGAGAGCTCCTACAATGAGCAGTTCTTC. Translation gives CASSQLAGGESSYNEQFF.

The rearrangement uses TRBV18 and TRBJ2-1; D is unclear. CDR1 and CDR2 (germline): KGHSH, LQKENI. Trimming shortened V by 3 bases and J by 6 bases, and 12 bases separated the two germline ends. CDR3 length: 14 residues. The CDR3 DNA reads TGTGCCAGCTCACCTAGAGGAGCGACCAATGAGCAGTTCTTC. Its translation: CASSPRGATNEQFF.

The rearrangement uses TRBV5-6 and TRBJ1-1; the D is unclear. The CDR3 is 12 residues long. Germline V gene sequence: CDR1 SGHDT, CDR2 YYEEEE. Trimming left V 7 bases short and J 0 bases short, with 7 bases between. The CDR3 sequence is CASSRMNTEAFF. The CDR3 nucleotides are TGTGCCAGCTCCAGGATGAACACTGAAGCTTTCTTT.

The chain employs TRBV5-1 and TRBJ1-3, with 7 bases fitting TRBD1. Germline CDR1 SGHRS, CDR2 YFSETQ. The trim removed 3 bases at V and 4 bases at J, leaving 10 bases unmatched. The CDR3 totals 16 residues. The CDR3 sequence is CASSSWTGSGGNTIYF. CDR3 DNA sequence: TGCGCCAGCAGCTCCTGGACAGGTTCGGGCGGAAACACCATATATTTT.

The V call is TRBV10-1, the J call TRBJ1-1; the match to TRBD1 covers 9 bases. CDR3 length: 16 amino acids. V was pared by 3 bases and J by 2 bases, with 7 bases of the junction left unmatched. Germline V gene data show CDR1 as WNHNN and CDR2 as SYGVQD (reference sequence). The CDR3 loop reads CASSDPGTGRNTEAFF. CDR3 DNA: TGCGCCAGCAGTGATCCCGGGACAGGGCGTAACACTGAAGCTTTCTTT.

The chain recombines TRBV6-5 with TRBJ2-3; D not resolved. The CDR3 covers 15 residues. The V end lost 6 bases, the J end lost 2 bases, and 15 bases lay between the germline ends. Germline CDR1 is MNHEY and CDR2 is SVGAGI. Here the CDR3 reads CASSQQVSNTDTQYF. In DNA form, the CDR3 reads TGTGCCAGCAGCCAGCAGGTTTCCAACACAGATACGCAGTATTTT.

The V gene is TRBV4-3, the J gene TRBJ1-1; D not resolved. The CDR3 runs to 14 residues. The V gene lost 0 bases and the J gene lost 3 bases, with 8 bases spanning the gap. Germline assignment: CDR1 LGHNA and CDR2 YSLEER. DNA for the CDR3: TGCGCCAGCAGCCAAGATCCAGCGTACACTGAAGCTTTCTTT. This translates into CASSQDPAYTEAFF.

The chain links TRBV19 to TRBJ2-7; 7 positions match TRBD2. Germline values: CDR1 LNHDA, CDR2 SQIVND (reference sequence). J gave up 3 bases and V 4 bases, and 6 bases lay outside the gene matches. This CDR3 is built from 14 residues. This CDR3 reads CASSTGAGNYEQYF. In DNA form, the CDR3 reads TGTGCCAGTAGTACGGGAGCGGGGAACTACGAGCAGTACTTC.

This sequence joins TRBV7-2 and TRBJ2-6; TRBD1 is a possible D gene (5 bases). V lost 2 bases to trimming and J lost 1 base, with 9 bases between them. The CDR3 has 16 residues. Germline V gene sequence: CDR1 SGHTA, CDR2 FQGNSA. The CDR3 loop reads CASSLQGRSGANVLTF. Written as DNA, the CDR3 is TGTGCCAGCAGCTTACAGGGAAGATCTGGGGCCAACGTCCTGACTTTC.